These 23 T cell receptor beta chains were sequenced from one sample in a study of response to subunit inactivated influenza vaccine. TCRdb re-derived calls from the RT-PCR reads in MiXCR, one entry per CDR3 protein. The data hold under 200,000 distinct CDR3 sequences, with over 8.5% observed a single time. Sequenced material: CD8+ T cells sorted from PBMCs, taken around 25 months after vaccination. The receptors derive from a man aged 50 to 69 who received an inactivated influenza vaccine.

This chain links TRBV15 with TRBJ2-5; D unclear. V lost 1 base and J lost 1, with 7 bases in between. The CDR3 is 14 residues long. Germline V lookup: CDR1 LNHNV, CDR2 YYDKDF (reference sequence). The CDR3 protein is CATSRAGTQETQYF. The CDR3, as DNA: TGTGCCACCAGCAGAGCGGGCACCCAAGAGACCCAGTACTTC.

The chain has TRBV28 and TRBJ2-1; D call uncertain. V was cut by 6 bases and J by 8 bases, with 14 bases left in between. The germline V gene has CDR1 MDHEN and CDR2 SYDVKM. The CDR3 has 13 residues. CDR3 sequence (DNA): TGTGCCAGCAGCCTTATGCTTGGGCATGAGCAGTTCTTC. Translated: CASSLMLGHEQFF.

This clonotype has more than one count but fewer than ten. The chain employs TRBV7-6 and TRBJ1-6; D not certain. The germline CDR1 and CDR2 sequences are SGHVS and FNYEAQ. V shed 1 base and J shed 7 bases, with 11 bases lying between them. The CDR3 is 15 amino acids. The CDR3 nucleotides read TGTGCCAGCAGCTTAGATCTGTCAGTAAATTCACCCCTCCACTTT. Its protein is CASSLDLSVNSPLHF.

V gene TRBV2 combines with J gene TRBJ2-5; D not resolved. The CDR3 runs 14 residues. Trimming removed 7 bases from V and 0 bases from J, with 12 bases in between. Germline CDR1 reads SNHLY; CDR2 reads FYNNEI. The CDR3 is CASMRTPYQETQYF. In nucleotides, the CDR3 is TGTGCCAGCATGAGAACACCGTACCAAGAGACCCAGTACTTC.

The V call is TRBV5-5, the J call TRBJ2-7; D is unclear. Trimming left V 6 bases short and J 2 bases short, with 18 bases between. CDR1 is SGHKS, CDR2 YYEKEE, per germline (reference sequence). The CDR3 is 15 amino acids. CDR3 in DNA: TGTGCCAGCAACCAGGAGCCCCATGTGGCCTACGAGCAGTACTTC. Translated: CASNQEPHVAYEQYF.

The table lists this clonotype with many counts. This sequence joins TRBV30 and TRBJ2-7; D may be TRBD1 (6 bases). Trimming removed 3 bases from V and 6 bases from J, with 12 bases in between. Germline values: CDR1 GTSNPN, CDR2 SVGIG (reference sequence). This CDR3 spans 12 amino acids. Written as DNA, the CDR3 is TGTGCCTGGAGCGAAACAGGGAGCGAGCAGTACTTC. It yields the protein CAWSETGSEQYF. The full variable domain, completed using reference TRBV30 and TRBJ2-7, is SQTIHQWPATLVQPVGSPLSLECTVEGTSNPNLYWYRQAAGRGLQLLFYSVGIGQISSEVPQNLSASRPQDRQFILSSKKLLLSDSGFYLCAWSETGSEQYFGPGTRLTVT.

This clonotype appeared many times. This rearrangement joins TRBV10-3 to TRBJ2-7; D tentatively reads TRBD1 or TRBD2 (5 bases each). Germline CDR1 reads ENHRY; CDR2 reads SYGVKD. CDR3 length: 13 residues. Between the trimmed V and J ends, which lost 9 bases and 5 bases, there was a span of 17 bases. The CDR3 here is CAIGTPNTNEQYF. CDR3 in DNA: TGTGCCATTGGGACCCCAAATACCAACGAGCAGTACTTC.

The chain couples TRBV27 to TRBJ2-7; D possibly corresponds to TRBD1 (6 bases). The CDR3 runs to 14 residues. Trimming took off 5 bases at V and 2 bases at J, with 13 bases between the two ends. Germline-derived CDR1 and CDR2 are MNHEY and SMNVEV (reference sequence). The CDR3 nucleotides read TGTGCCAGCAGTATCGCCGGGACACCCTACGAGCAGTACTTC. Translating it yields CASSIAGTPYEQYF.

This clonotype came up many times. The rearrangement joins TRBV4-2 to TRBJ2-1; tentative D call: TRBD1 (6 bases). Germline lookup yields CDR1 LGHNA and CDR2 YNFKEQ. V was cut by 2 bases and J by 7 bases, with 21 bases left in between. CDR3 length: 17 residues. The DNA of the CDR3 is TGTGCCAGCAGCCAACCTGGGGGCTTCAAGGAGGTGAATGAGCAGTTCTTC. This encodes CASSQPGGFKEVNEQFF.

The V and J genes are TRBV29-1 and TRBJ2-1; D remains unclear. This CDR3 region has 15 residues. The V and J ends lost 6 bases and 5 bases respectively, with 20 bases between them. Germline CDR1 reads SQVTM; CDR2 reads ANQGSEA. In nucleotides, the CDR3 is TGCAGCGTGAGAGGTGCGGCGAGTCCCCACAATGAGCAGTTCTTC. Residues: CSVRGAASPHNEQFF.

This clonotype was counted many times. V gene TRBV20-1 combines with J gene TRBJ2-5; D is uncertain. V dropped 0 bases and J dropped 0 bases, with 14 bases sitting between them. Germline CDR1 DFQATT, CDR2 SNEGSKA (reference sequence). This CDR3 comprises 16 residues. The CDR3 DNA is TGCAGTGCTAGAGATCTGCTAGGAACAAACCAAGAGACCCAGTACTTC. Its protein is CSARDLLGTNQETQYF.

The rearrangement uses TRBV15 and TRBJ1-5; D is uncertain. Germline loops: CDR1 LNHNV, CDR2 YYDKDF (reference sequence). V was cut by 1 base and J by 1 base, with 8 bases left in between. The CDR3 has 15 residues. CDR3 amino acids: CATSRAVGSNQPQHF. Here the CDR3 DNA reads TGTGCCACCAGCAGAGCGGTGGGGAGCAATCAGCCCCAGCATTTT.

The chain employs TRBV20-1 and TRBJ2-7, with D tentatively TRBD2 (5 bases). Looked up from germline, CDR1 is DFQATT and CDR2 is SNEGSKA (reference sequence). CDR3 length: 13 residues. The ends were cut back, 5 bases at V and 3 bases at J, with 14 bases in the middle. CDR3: CSAEVSRGYEQYF. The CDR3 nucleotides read TGCAGTGCTGAGGTCAGCCGGGGCTACGAGCAGTACTTC.

CDR3 DNA: TGCGCCAGCAGCCCGTTGGGGGAGACCACCTACAATGAGCAGTTCTTC. This sequence encodes CASSPLGETTYNEQFF. The J gene is TRBJ2-1, the V gene TRBV4-3; D is perhaps TRBD1 or TRBD2 (5 bases each). CDR3 length: 16 amino acids. The germline V gene encodes CDR1 LGHNA and CDR2 YSLEER. Trimming took 4 bases from V and 2 from J, leaving 15 bases between them.

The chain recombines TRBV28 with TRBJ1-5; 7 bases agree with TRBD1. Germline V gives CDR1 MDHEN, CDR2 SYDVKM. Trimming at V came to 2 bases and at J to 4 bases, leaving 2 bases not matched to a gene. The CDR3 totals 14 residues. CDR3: CASSLEQGNQPQHF. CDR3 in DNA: TGTGCCAGCAGTTTAGAACAGGGGAATCAGCCCCAGCATTTT.

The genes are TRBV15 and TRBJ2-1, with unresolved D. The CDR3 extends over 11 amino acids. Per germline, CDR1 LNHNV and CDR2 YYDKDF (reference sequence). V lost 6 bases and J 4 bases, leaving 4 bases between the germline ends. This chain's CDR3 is CATRDYNEQFF. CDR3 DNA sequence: TGTGCCACCAGAGATTACAATGAGCAGTTCTTC. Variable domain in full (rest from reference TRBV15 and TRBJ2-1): DAMVIQNPRYQVTQFGKPVTLSCSQTLNHNVMYWYQQKSSQAPKLLFHYYDKDFNNEADTPDNFQSRRPNTSFCFLDIRSPGLGDTAMYLCATRDYNEQFFGPGTRLTVL.

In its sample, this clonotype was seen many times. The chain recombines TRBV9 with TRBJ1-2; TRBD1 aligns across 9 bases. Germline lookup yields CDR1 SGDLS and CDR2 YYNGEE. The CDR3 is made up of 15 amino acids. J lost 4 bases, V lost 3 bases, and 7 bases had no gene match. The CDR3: CASSATGTGIYGYTF. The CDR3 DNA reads TGTGCCAGCAGCGCGACCGGGACAGGGATCTATGGCTACACCTTC.

The CDR3 bases are TGCGCCAGCAGCTTGAATGGCGAGCAGTACTTC. Translating gives CASSLNGEQYF. The chain has TRBV5-1 and TRBJ2-7; D unresolved. V lost 1 base, J lost 6 bases, and 5 bases lay in between. CDR1 and CDR2 (germline): SGHRS, YFSETQ. This CDR3 contains 11 residues.

CDR3 nucleotides: TGCAGTGCTAGAGTTTCAGCTTGGGAGACCCAGTACTTC. This translates into CSARVSAWETQYF. V is TRBV20-1 and J is TRBJ2-5; the D is unclear. This CDR3 region has 13 residues. Trimming cost V 1 base and J 5 bases, with 11 bases left between them. The germline CDR1 and CDR2 sequences are DFQATT and SNEGSKA (reference sequence).

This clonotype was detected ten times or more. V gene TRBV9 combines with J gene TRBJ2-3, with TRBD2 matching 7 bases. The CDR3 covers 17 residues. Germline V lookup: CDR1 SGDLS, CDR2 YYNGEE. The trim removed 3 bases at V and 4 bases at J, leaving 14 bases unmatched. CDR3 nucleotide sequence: TGTGCCAGCAGCGCCAACCTGGGCGGGAGTACCTCAGATACGCAGTATTTT. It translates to CASSANLGGSTSDTQYF.

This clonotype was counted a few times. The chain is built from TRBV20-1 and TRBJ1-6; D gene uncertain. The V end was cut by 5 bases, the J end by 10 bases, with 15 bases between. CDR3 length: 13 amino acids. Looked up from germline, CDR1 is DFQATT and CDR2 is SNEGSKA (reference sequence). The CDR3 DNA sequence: TGCAGTGCTTCCGGGCGTAGTATATCACCCCTCCACTTT. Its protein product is CSASGRSISPLHF.

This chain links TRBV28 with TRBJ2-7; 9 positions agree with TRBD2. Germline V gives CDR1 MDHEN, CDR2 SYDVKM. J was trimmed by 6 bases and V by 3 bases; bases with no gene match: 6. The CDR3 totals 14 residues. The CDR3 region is CASSFIAGVGEQYF. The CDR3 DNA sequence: TGTGCCAGCAGTTTCATAGCGGGAGTGGGCGAGCAGTACTTC.

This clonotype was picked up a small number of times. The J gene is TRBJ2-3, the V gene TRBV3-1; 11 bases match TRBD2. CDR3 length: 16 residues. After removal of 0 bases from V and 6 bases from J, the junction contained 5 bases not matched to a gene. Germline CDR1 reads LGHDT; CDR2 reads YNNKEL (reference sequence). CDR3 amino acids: CASSQDLAGGLDTQYF. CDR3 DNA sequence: TGTGCCAGCAGCCAAGACCTAGCGGGAGGTCTGGATACGCAGTATTTT.